One T cell receptor (beta chain) is described in this entry. Sequenced by immunoSEQ multiplex PCR; TCRdb stores in-frame clones only, minus some. Of some 6,700 clones in the sample, around 70% were seen once. CDR1 MNHNY and CDR2 SVGAGI come from the germline V gene (reference sequence). The CDR3 loop spans 14 amino acids. V gave up 0 bases and J gave up 1 base, with 6 bases separating them. This entry is derived from a study of immune cell composition in non-small cell lung cancer. The rearrangement uses TRBV6-6 and TRBJ1-1; tentative D call: TRBD1 (5 bases). The receptor was isolated from a human donor with non-small cell lung cancer. The material sequenced was lung tumor tissue. CDR3 residues: CASSYSQGNTEAFF. In DNA form, the CDR3 reads TGTGCCAGCAGTTACTCGCAGGGGAACACTGAAGCTTTCTTT.